This is a list of T cell receptor beta chains from one sample in a study of CD8 T cells in ankylosing spondylitis. TCRdb redid the calling of the 5' RACE reads with MiXCR, one entry per CDR3 protein. The top ten hold around 12% of the sample, which has approximately 350,000 distinct CDR3 sequences, around 20% seen once. The sequencing input was blood, either unsorted or a sorted T cell fraction (not recorded which). The receptor set was obtained from a male donor with ankylosing spondylitis or in good health (not recorded which). The CDR3 runs from the conserved cysteine through the conserved F or W. D genes are given only for firm matches. Expanded clones get a size class; other rows say once, few or many, or leave the size out.

abundance,v_gene,d_gene,j_gene,CDR3nt,CDR3aa
.,TRBV4-1,.,TRBJ2-1,TGCGCCAGCAGCCAAGTCGAAGGGGCCCCTTACAATGAGCAGTTCTTC,CASSQVEGAPYNEQFF
few,TRBV7-7,.,TRBJ2-5,TGTGCCAGCAGCCCTAGGACGGGTCAAGAGACCCAGTACTTC,CASSPRTGQETQYF
.,TRBV27,.,TRBJ1-1,TGTGCCAGCAGTTTAGGGTTAGGGCCGTTATATGAAGCTTTCTTT,CASSLGLGPLYEAFF
.,TRBV7-9,.,TRBJ2-7,TGTGCCAGCAGCGCCCGGAGCTCCTACGAGCAGTACTTC,CASSARSSYEQYF
few,TRBV11-2,TRBD2,TRBJ2-1,TGTGCCAGCAGCTTAGTGCGTCTAGCGGGGGTGGGGGAGCAGTTCTTC,CASSLVRLAGVGEQFF
.,TRBV7-8,.,TRBJ2-1,TGTGCCAGCAGCCCAAGCATAGCAGATGAGCAGTTCTTC,CASSPSIADEQFF
.,TRBV7-9,.,TRBJ1-1,TGTGCCAGCAGCTTAGACGAGGGACTGCGGAACACTGAAGCTTTCTTT,CASSLDEGLRNTEAFF
few,TRBV9,TRBD1,TRBJ2-5,TGTGCCAGCAGCGTACAGGGGGAAGAGAGCCAGTACTTC,CASSVQGEESQYF
.,TRBV12-3/TRBV12-4,.,TRBJ2-3,TGTGCCAGCAGTGCCCCAGATACGCAGTATTTT,CASSAPDTQYF
few,TRBV7-9,.,TRBJ2-7,TGTGCCAGCAGCTTAGAGGTAACGGGGCCCTCCTACGAGCAGTACTTC,CASSLEVTGPSYEQYF
.,TRBV2,TRBD1,TRBJ2-6,TGTGCTAAACAGGGGCTCTCTGGGGCCAACGTCCTGACTTTC,CAKQGLSGANVLTF
few,TRBV4-1,.,TRBJ2-7,TGCGCCGCCGGAACAGGGATATCCTACGAGCAGTACTTC,CAAGTGISYEQYF
few,TRBV7-9,.,TRBJ2-7,TGTGCCAGCAGCCGCTCGGACAGAGCCTACGAGCAGTACTTC,CASSRSDRAYEQYF
.,TRBV10-2,.,TRBJ2-1,TGCGCCAGCAACCACCCCTCGATTACGGCTAGGGGCTCCAACAATGAGCAGTTCTTC,CASNHPSITARGSNNEQFF
.,TRBV12-3/TRBV12-4,.,TRBJ2-7,TGTGCCAGCAGTCCTCACGTCGCGGGGACGGGCGAGCAGTACTTC,CASSPHVAGTGEQYF
.,TRBV20-1,.,TRBJ2-7,TGCAGTGCTTCGGGGGACAATAGGGACCACGAGCAGTACTTC,CSASGDNRDHEQYF
few,TRBV20-1,TRBD1,TRBJ2-2,TGCAGTGCGAGAGAGGGGGCAGGGGCTATATGGAACACCGGGGAGCTGTTTTTT,CSAREGAGAIWNTGELFF
.,TRBV11-2,.,TRBJ1-6,TGTGCCAGCAGCTTATTCGGCCCACCGGGGGATTCACCCCTCCACTTT,CASSLFGPPGDSPLHF
many,TRBV29-1,.,TRBJ2-3,TGCAGCGTTGTAACGAGCACAGATACGCAGTATTTT,CSVVTSTDTQYF
.,TRBV7-8,.,TRBJ2-2,TGTGCCAGCAGCTGCCACACTAGTTCTTCCTGCCTATCCCCAGGGGAGCTGTTTTTT,CASSCHTSSSCLSPGELFF
.,TRBV11-1,.,TRBJ2-6,TGTGCCAGCAGCCCAGGCCCGGGTCTTTACGCTGGGGCCAACGTCCTGACTTTC,CASSPGPGLYAGANVLTF
many,TRBV12-3/TRBV12-4,.,TRBJ2-4,TGTGCCAGCAGTTACCCGGGGGCCAAAAACATTCAGTACTTC,CASSYPGAKNIQYF
few,TRBV4-2,TRBD2,TRBJ2-1,TGTGCCAGCAGCCAAGATTGGGGGACTAGAGGTAATGAGCAGTTCTTC,CASSQDWGTRGNEQFF